This T cell receptor beta chain was observed in a study of blood T cell repertoires in COVID-19. About the study: COVID-19 samples collected from the United States, Italy and Spain covered acute and convalescent phases. PBMCs, B-cell-depleted T cells, or T cells provided the cDNA or gDNA that made up the material.

The repertoire was sequenced with immunoSEQ multiplex PCR; TCRdb's copy has only in-frame clones and lacks some. In the table there are over 600,000 clones, about nine tenths of which are singletons. Sequencing was performed on peripheral blood. The receptor was derived from a woman aged 18-29 years with acute or convalescent COVID-19.

The chain's CDR3 is CSGDDGYTF. CDR3 coding DNA: TGTTCGGGGGACGATGGCTACACCTTC. V and J are TRBV30 and TRBJ1-2; possibly TRBD1 for D (5 bases). Germline lookup yields CDR1 GTSNPN and CDR2 SVGIG (reference sequence). The CDR3 totals 9 residues.